The sequence of this TCR beta chain was determined in a study of blood T cell repertoires in COVID-19. Looking at the study overall: There were acute and convalescent COVID-19 samples, and they came from the United States, Italy and Spain. T cells, B-cell-depleted T cells, or PBMCs supplied cDNA or gDNA.

In the original workflow: Amplification of reference gene primers provided the estimated nucleated cell counts. Generated by immunoSEQ multiplex PCR, the TCRdb table keeps only in-frame clones and is missing some. D and trimming were read from the DNA, whereas the V and J calls and clone size are those reported in that table. This sample has roughly 190,000 clones, with 75% to 90% found just once. Sequencing used peripheral blood. The receptor's source is a woman aged 60-75 years with acute or convalescent COVID-19.

In nucleotides, the CDR3 is TGTGCCAGCAGTGAACCCGGACTAGTGAGCAATGAGCAGTTCTTC. This gives the protein CASSEPGLVSNEQFF. The chain uses TRBV6-1 and TRBJ2-1; 7 bases map to TRBD2. V lost 2 bases and J lost 6; bases outside the gene matches: 7. Germline loops: CDR1 MNHNS, CDR2 SASEGT. CDR3 length: 15 residues.